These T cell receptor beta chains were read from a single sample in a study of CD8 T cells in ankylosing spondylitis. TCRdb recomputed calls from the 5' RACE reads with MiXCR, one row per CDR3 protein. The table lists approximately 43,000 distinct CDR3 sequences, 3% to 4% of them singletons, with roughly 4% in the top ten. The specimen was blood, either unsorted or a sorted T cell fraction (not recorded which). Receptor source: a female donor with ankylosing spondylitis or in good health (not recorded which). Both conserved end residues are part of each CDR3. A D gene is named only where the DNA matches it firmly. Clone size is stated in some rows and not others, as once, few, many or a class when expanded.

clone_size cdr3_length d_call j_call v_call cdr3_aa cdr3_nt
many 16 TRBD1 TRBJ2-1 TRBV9 CASSPGTGSSYNEQFF TGTGCCAGCAGCCCGGGGACAGGGAGCTCCTACAATGAGCAGTTCTTC
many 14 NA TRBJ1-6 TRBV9 CASSEGVYNSPLHF TGTGCCAGCAGTGAAGGGGTGTATAATTCACCCCTCCACTTT
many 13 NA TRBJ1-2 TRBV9 CASSVEGQDGYTF TGTGCCAGCAGCGTAGAGGGGCAAGATGGCTACACCTTC
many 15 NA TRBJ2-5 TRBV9 CASIVLAGARETQYF TGTGCCAGCATCGTACTCGCGGGGGCCAGGGAGACCCAGTACTTC
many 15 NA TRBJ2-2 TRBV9 CASSAQGAYTGELFF TGTGCCAGCAGCGCCCAAGGGGCCTACACCGGGGAGCTGTTTTTT
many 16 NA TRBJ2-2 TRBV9 CASSSTGLANTGELFF TGTGCCAGCAGCTCGACAGGTCTCGCGAACACCGGGGAGCTGTTTTTT
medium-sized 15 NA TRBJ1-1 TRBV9 CASSVFGESNTEAFF TGTGCCAGCAGCGTATTTGGGGAAAGTAACACTGAAGCTTTCTTT
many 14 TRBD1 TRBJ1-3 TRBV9 CASSEQGSGNTIYF TGTGCCAGCAGCGAACAGGGGTCTGGAAACACCATATATTTT
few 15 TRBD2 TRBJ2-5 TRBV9 CASSVTGGPGETQYF TGTGCCAGCAGCGTTACGGGGGGGCCCGGGGAGACCCAGTACTTC
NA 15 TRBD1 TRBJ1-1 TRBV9 CASSLQGVGGTEAFF TGTGCCAGCAGCTTGCAGGGGGTAGGAGGCACTGAAGCTTTCTTT
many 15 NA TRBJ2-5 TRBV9 CASSASGTLGETQYF TGTGCCAGCAGCGCTTCAGGAACCCTTGGGGAGACCCAGTACTTC